Presented here are 13 T cell receptor beta chains from one specimen sequenced in a study of monozygotic twins with inflammatory bowel disease. TCRdb re-called the 5' RACE reads, yielding one record per CDR3 amino acid sequence without DNA. This sample's clone table lists a few hundred thousand distinct CDR3 sequences. The specimen sequenced was blood. The receptors shown here come from a human donor with ulcerative colitis or Crohn's disease, or a healthy co-twin of an affected twin (not recorded which).

The genes are TRBV4-2 and TRBJ1-5; checking the TCRdb D call of TRBD1 is not possible without DNA. Looked up from germline, CDR1 is LGHNA and CDR2 is YNFKEQ. This CDR3 comprises 15 residues. Here the CDR3 reads CASSQEAQGGQPQHF.

The chain recombines TRBV7-6 with TRBJ2-2. In germline, CDR1 is SGHVS, CDR2 FNYEAQ. The CDR3 loop spans 15 amino acids. CDR3 amino acids: CASSLSSLNTGELFF.

This chain links TRBV27 with TRBJ1-4; TCRdb picks TRBD1, but there is no DNA to check that call. Germline values: CDR1 MNHEY, CDR2 SMNVEV (reference sequence). The CDR3 runs 15 residues. The CDR3 region is CASRPRAATNEKLFF.

The CDR3 loop is CASSSGALSGANVLTF. The chain joins TRBV7-9 to TRBJ2-6. This CDR3 spans 16 amino acids. Germline values: CDR1 SEHNR, CDR2 FQNEAQ (reference sequence).

The rearrangement joins TRBV10-3 to TRBJ2-6. CDR1 is ENHRY, CDR2 SYGVKD, per germline. This CDR3 spans 16 amino acids. CDR3 loop: CAIKGTATSGANVLTF.

The rearrangement links TRBV9 to TRBJ2-3; as DNA is missing, the TRBD2 call by TCRdb cannot be tested. In germline, CDR1 is SGDLS, CDR2 YYNGEE. There are 16 residues in the CDR3. CDR3 sequence reads: CASSVEAGGRTDTQYF. Combining the CDR3 with reference TRBV9 and TRBJ2-3 gives the whole variable domain DSGVTQTPKHLITATGQRVTLRCSPRSGDLSVYWYQQSLDQGLQFLIQYYNGEERAKGNILERFSAQQFPDLHSELNLSSLELGDSALYFCASSVEAGGRTDTQYFGPGTRLTVL.

The V call is TRBV7-2, the J call TRBJ2-7; checking the TCRdb D call of TRBD1 is not possible without DNA. This CDR3 has 16 amino acids. Germline V gene lookup returns CDR1 SGHTA and CDR2 FQGNSA. The CDR3 protein is CASSLVGTSDSYEQYF.

This chain joins TRBV9 and TRBJ2-1; checking the TCRdb D call of TRBD2 is not possible without DNA. CDR1 and CDR2 (germline): SGDLS, YYNGEE. The CDR3 loop spans 20 amino acids. The CDR3 protein is CASSVGGLAGGRRTYNEQFF.

This chain links TRBV5-1 with TRBJ2-3; TCRdb returns TRBD2, unconfirmable since there is no DNA. The CDR3 is 16 amino acids. From germline, CDR1 is SGHRS and CDR2 YFSETQ. This CDR3 reads CASSLAGTAYTDTQYF.

The chain joins TRBV20-1 to TRBJ2-3; TCRdb's D call, TRBD2, is unchecked because there is no DNA. Germline V CDR1 and CDR2: DFQATT, SNEGSKA (reference sequence). The CDR3 consists of 15 residues. CDR3 in amino acids: CSARGTSGLGDTQYF.

J is TRBJ1-1 and V is TRBV28; the TRBD1 assignment by TCRdb is unverifiable without DNA. Looked up from germline, CDR1 is MDHEN and CDR2 is SYDVKM. The CDR3 loop spans 13 amino acids. This CDR3 is CASSEHRGPEAFF.

The V and J genes are TRBV12-3 or TRBV12-4 and TRBJ2-5; TCRdb designates TRBD2, a call that cannot be tested without DNA. This CDR3 is 17 amino acids long. CDR3 sequence reads: CASAGGASGRGQETQYF.

The chain combines TRBV11-3 with TRBJ1-1; TCRdb names TRBD1, which stays unverified in the absence of DNA. In germline, CDR1 is SGHNT, CDR2 YENEEA. The CDR3 runs 19 residues. The CDR3 spells CASSLVMSLGQGVNTEAFF.